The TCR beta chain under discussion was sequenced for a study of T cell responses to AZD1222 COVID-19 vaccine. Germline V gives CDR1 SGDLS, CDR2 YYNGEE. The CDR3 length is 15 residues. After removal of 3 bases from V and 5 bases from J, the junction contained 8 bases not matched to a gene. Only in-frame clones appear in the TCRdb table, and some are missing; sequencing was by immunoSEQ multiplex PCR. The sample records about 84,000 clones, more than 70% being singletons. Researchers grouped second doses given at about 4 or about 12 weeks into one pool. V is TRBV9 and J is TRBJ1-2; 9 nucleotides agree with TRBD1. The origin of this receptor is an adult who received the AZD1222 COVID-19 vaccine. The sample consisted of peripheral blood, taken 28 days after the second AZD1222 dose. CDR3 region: CASSADPGTGYGYTF. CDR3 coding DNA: TGTGCCAGCAGCGCCGATCCCGGGACAGGGTATGGCTACACCTTC.